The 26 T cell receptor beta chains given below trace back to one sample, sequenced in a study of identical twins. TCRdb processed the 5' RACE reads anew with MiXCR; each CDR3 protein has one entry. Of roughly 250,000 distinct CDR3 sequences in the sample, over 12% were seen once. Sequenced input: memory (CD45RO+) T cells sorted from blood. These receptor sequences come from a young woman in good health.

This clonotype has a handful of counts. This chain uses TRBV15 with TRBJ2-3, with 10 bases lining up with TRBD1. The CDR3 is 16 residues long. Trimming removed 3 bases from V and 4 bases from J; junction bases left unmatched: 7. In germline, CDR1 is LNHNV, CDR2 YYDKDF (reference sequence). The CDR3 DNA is TGTGCCACCAGCAGGGAGGGACAGGGGCTCGCAGATACGCAGTATTTT. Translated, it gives CATSREGQGLADTQYF. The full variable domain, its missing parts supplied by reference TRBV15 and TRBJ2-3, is DAMVIQNPRYQVTQFGKPVTLSCSQTLNHNVMYWYQQKSSQAPKLLFHYYDKDFNNEADTPDNFQSRRPNTSFCFLDIRSPGLGDTAMYLCATSREGQGLADTQYFGPGTRLTVL.

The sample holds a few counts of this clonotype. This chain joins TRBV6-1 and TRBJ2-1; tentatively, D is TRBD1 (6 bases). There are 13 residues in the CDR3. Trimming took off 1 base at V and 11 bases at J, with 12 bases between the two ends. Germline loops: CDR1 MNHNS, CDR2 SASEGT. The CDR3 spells CASSEGGTGKQFF. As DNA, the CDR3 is TGTGCCAGCAGTGAAGGGGGAACAGGGAAGCAGTTCTTC.

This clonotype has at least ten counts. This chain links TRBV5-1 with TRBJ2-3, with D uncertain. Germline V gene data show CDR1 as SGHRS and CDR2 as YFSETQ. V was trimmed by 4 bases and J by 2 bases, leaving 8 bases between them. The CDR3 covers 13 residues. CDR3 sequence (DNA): TGCGCCAGCAGCCACAGCGACACAGATACGCAGTATTTT. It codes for CASSHSDTDTQYF.

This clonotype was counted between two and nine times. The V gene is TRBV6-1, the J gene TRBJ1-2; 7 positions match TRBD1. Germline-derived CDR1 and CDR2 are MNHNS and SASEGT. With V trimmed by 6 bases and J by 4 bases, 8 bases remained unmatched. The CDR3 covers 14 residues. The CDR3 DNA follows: TGTGCCAGCAGACCCGGGACAGACGTCTATGGCTACACCTTC. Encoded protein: CASRPGTDVYGYTF.

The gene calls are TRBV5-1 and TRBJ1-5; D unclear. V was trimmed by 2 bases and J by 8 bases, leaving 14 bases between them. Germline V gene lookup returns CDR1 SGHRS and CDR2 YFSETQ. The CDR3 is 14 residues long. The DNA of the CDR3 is TGCGCCAGCAGCTTATTCTCCGGGATGGAGCCCCAGCATTTT. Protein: CASSLFSGMEPQHF.

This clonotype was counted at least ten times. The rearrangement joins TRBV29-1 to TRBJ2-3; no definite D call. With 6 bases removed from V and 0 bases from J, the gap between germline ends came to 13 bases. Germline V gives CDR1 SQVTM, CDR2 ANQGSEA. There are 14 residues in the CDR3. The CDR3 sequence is CSVSDPWSTDTQYF. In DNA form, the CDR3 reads TGCAGCGTCTCTGACCCTTGGAGCACAGATACGCAGTATTTT.

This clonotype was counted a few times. The CDR3 DNA sequence: TGTGCCAGCAGCTTAGCGCTTGCCTCTGAAGCTTTCTTT. Protein: CASSLALASEAFF. V is TRBV7-6 and J is TRBJ1-1; D gene ambiguous. Germline V gives CDR1 SGHVS, CDR2 FNYEAQ. The V and J ends lost 0 bases and 6 bases respectively, with 8 bases between them. CDR3 length equals 13 residues.

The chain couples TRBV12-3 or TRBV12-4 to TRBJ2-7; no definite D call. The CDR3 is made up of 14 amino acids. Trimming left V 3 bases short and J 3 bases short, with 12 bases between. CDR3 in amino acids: CASSFGMGYYEQYF. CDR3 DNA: TGTGCCAGCAGTTTCGGCATGGGATACTACGAGCAGTACTTC.

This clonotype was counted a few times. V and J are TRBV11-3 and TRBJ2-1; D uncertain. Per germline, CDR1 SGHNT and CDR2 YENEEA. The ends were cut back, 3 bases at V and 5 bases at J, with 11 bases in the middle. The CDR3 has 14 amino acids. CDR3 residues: CASSFWRLDNEQFF. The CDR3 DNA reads TGTGCCAGCAGCTTTTGGCGGTTGGACAATGAGCAGTTCTTC.

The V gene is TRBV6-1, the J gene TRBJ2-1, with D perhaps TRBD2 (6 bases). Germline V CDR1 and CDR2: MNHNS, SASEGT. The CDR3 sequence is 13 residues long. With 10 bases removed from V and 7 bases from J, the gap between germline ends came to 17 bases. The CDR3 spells CATKEGPGNEQFF. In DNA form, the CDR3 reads TGTGCCACCAAGGAGGGGCCTGGGAATGAGCAGTTCTTC.

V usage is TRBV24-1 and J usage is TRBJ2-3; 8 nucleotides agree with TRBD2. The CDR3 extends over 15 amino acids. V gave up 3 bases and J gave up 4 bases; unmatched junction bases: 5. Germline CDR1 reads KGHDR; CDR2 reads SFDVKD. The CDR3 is CATSDTAGAADTQYF. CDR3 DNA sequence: TGTGCCACCAGTGATACAGCGGGAGCCGCAGATACGCAGTATTTT.

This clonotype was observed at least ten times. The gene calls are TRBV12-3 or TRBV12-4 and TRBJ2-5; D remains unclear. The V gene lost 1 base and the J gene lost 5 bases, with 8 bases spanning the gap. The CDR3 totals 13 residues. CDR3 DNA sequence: TGTGCCAGCAGTTTAGATGCGAAGGAGACCCAGTACTTC. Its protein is CASSLDAKETQYF.

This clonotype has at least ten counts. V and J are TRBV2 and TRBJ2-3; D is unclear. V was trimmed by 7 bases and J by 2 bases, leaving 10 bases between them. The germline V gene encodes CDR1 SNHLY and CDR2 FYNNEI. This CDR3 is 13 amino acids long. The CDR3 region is CASIGQPTDTQYF. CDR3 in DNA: TGTGCCAGCATTGGTCAACCCACAGATACGCAGTATTTT.

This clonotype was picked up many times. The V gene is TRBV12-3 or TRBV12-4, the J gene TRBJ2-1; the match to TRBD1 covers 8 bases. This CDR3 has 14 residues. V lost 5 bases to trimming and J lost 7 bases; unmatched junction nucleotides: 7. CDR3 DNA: TGTGCCAGCAGTACGGGACAGGTACGGAATGAGCAGTTCTTC. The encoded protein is CASSTGQVRNEQFF.

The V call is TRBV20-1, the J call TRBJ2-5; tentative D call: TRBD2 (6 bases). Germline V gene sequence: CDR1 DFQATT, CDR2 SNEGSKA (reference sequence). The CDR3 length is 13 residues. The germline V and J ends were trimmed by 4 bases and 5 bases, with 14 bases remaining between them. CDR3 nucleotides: TGCAGTGCTAAAGGTGGAGGGGCTGAGACCCAGTACTTC. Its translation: CSAKGGGAETQYF.

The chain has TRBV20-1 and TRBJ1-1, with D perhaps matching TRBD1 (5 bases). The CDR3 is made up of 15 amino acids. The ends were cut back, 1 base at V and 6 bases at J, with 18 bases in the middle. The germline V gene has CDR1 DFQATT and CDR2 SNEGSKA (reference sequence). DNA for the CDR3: TGCAGTGCTAGAGCCCCCACGAGGAGGGGCGCTGAAGCTTTCTTT. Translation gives CSARAPTRRGAEAFF.

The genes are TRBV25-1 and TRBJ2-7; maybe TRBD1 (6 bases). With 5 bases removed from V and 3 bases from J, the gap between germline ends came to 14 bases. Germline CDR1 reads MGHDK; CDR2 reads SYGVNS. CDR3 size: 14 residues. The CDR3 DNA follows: TGTGCCAGCAGTTCGACAGGTTCTCGCTACGAGCAGTACTTC. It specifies CASSSTGSRYEQYF.

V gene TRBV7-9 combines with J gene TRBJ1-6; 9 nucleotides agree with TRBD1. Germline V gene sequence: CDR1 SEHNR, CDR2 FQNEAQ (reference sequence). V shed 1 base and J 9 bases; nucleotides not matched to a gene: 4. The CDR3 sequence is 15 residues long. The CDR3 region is CASSLGGQGASPLHF. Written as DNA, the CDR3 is TGTGCCAGCAGCTTAGGGGGACAGGGCGCTTCACCCCTCCACTTT. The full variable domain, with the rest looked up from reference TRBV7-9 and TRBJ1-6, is DTGVSQNPRHKITKRGQNVTFRCDPISEHNRLYWYRQTLGQGPEFLTYFQNEAQLEKSRLLSDRFSAERPKGSFSTLEIQRTEQGDSAMYLCASSLGGQGASPLHFGNGTRLTVT.

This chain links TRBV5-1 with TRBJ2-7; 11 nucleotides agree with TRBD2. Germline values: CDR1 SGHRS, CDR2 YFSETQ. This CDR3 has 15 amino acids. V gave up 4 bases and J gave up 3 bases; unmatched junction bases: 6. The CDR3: CASSATSGAVYEQYF. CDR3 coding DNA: TGCGCCAGCAGCGCGACTAGCGGGGCCGTCTACGAGCAGTACTTC.

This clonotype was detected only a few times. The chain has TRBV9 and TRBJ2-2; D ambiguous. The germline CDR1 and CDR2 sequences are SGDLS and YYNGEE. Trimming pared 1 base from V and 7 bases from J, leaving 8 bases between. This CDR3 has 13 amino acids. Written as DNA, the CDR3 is TGTGCCAGCAGCGTACCCCGAGGCGGGGAGCTGTTTTTT. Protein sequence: CASSVPRGGELFF.

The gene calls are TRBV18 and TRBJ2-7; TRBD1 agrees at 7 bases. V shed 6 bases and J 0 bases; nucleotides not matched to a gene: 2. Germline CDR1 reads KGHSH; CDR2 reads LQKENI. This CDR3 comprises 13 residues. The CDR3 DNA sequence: TGTGCCAGCTCGACAGGGATCTCCTACGAGCAGTACTTC. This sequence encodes CASSTGISYEQYF.

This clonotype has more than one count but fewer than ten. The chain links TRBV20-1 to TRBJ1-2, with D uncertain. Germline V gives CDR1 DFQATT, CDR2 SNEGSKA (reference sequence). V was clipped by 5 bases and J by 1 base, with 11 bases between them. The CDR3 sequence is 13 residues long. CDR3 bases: TGCAGTGCTGAAAGGATCCTTAACTATGGCTACACCTTC. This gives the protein CSAERILNYGYTF.

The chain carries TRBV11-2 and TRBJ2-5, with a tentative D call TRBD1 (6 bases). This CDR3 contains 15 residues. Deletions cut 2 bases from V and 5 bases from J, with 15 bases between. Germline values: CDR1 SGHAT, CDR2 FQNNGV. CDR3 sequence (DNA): TGTGCCAGCAGCTTATACAGGGCGCAAATGGAGACCCAGTACTTC. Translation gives CASSLYRAQMETQYF.

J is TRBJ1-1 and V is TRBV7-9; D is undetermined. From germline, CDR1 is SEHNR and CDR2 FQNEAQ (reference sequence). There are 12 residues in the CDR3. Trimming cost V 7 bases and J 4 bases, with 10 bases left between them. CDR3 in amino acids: CASNPTGTEAFF. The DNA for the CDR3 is TGTGCCAGCAACCCTACCGGCACTGAAGCTTTCTTT.

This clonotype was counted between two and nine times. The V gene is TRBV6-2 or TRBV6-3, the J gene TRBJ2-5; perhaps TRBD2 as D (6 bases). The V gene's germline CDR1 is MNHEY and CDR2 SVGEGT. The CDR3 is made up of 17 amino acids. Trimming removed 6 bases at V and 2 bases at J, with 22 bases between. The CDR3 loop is CASSTNLKSGEQETQYF. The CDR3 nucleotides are TGTGCCAGCAGCACGAACCTAAAGTCGGGGGAGCAAGAGACCCAGTACTTC.

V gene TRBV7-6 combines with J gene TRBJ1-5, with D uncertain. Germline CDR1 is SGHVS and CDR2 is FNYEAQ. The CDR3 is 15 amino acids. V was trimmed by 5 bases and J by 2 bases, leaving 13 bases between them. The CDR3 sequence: CASSLDVQGNQPQHF. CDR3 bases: TGTGCCAGCAGCCTGGACGTACAAGGCAATCAGCCCCAGCATTTT.